The rows below give T cell receptor beta chains drawn from one sample of a study of T-cell memory formation after mild COVID-19. Each CDR3 protein gets one entry after TCRdb re-called the 5' RACE reads with MiXCR. The sample has 35,000 to 55,000 distinct CDR3 sequences; less than 9.5% are singletons. The sequenced sample was PBMCs or a T cell subset sorted from them (not recorded which). These receptor sequences come from an adult woman who had mild COVID-19 (a few samples of this study predate the infection). Cell type and time point are not known. Each CDR3 is given with its conserved first and last residue. The D gene is left open where the match is weak. Clone size is stated in some rows and not others, as once, few, many or a class when expanded.

d_call,clone_size,v_call,cdr3_length,j_call,cdr3_aa,cdr3_nt
.,.,TRBV20-1,12,TRBJ1-5,CSAAGGNQPQHF,TGCAGTGCTGCAGGAGGCAATCAGCCCCAGCATTTT
TRBD1,many,TRBV12-3/TRBV12-4,15,TRBJ2-1,CASSVRDRGGNEQFF,TGTGCCAGCAGTGTCCGGGACAGGGGAGGGAATGAGCAGTTCTTC
.,many,TRBV7-2,15,TRBJ2-5,CASSLAQGVLETQYF,TGTGCCAGCAGCTTAGCACAGGGTGTTCTGGAGACCCAGTACTTC
.,.,TRBV20-1,15,TRBJ2-7,CSARDMDGRAGEQYF,TGCAGTGCTAGAGATATGGATGGACGGGCTGGCGAGCAGTACTTC
TRBD2,many,TRBV4-1,18,TRBJ2-3,CASSQPGLAAGGTDTQYF,TGCGCCAGCAGCCAACCGGGACTAGCGGCGGGAGGCACAGATACGCAGTATTTT
TRBD2,many,TRBV4-1,16,TRBJ2-1,CASSQSGRGGYNEQFF,TGCGCCAGCAGCCAATCGGGGCGGGGGGGATACAATGAGCAGTTCTTC
.,few,TRBV7-9,13,TRBJ2-7,CASSRSGGREQYF,TGTGCCAGCTCACGTTCGGGGGGCCGCGAGCAGTACTTC
.,few,TRBV2,12,TRBJ2-2,CASSASGGELFF,TGTGCCAGCAGTGCGTCCGGCGGGGAGCTGTTTTTT
TRBD1,few,TRBV2,14,TRBJ1-5,CASSDRTGHQPQHF,TGTGCCAGCAGTGACCGGACAGGTCATCAGCCCCAGCATTTT
.,few,TRBV7-3,13,TRBJ2-3,CASSLVRTDTQYF,TGTGCCAGCAGCTTAGTGCGCACAGATACGCAGTATTTT
.,few,TRBV7-9,15,TRBJ1-2,CAGSLAATEHYGYTF,TGTGCCGGCAGCTTAGCGGCGACAGAACACTATGGCTACACCTTC
.,many,TRBV24-1,15,TRBJ2-3,CATSPWGSSADTQYF,TGTGCCACCAGCCCGTGGGGAAGCAGCGCAGATACGCAGTATTTT
.,many,TRBV7-2,14,TRBJ1-5,CASSLGGGGQPQHF,TGTGCCAGCAGCTTAGGGGGAGGCGGCCAGCCCCAGCATTTT
.,many,TRBV24-1,12,TRBJ2-7,CATSAGSYEQYF,TGTGCCACCAGTGCCGGATCCTACGAGCAGTACTTC
TRBD1,few,TRBV19,14,TRBJ2-5,CASSPGQLKETQYF,TGTGCCAGTAGTCCGGGACAGCTGAAAGAGACCCAGTACTTC
TRBD2,.,TRBV18,14,TRBJ2-5,CASQGLAGRETQYF,TGTGCCAGCCAGGGACTAGCGGGAAGAGAGACCCAGTACTTC
.,many,TRBV6-2/TRBV6-3,12,TRBJ2-2,CASSGFGGELFF,TGTGCCAGCAGTGGGTTTGGCGGGGAGCTGTTTTTT
TRBD2,.,TRBV20-1,17,TRBJ2-5,CSAGESGTSGGLETQYF,TGCAGTGCCGGCGAGTCCGGGACTAGCGGGGGCCTAGAGACCCAGTACTTC
.,many,TRBV5-1,14,TRBJ2-1,CASSLVGESDEQFF,TGCGCCAGCAGCTTGGTTGGTGAATCGGATGAGCAGTTCTTC
.,many,TRBV24-1,11,TRBJ2-3,CATSQGDTQYF,TGTGCCACCAGTCAAGGAGATACGCAGTATTTT
.,few,TRBV7-8,13,TRBJ2-7,CASSRTNSYEQYF,TGTGCCAGCAGCCGGACTAACTCCTACGAGCAGTACTTC
TRBD1,few,TRBV12-3/TRBV12-4,14,TRBJ1-6,CASSKTGGGSPLHF,TGTGCCAGCAGTAAGACAGGGGGGGGTTCACCCCTCCACTTT
.,.,TRBV5-1,14,TRBJ2-4,CASSPDGGTNIQYF,TGCGCCAGCAGCCCGGATGGGGGGACGAACATTCAGTACTTC
.,many,TRBV12-3/TRBV12-4,15,TRBJ2-2,CASSLYGSNTGELFF,TGTGCCAGCAGTTTATACGGGTCGAACACCGGGGAGCTGTTTTTT
TRBD1,many,TRBV20-1,13,TRBJ1-1,CSATKTGRNEAFF,TGCAGTGCTACAAAGACAGGGCGTAATGAAGCTTTCTTT
.,many,TRBV20-1,14,TRBJ2-1,CSASVLLGSGEQFF,TGCAGTGCTAGTGTACTCCTGGGGTCAGGCGAGCAGTTCTTC
TRBD2,.,TRBV15,18,TRBJ2-7,CATSSVVLAGGNRYEQYF,TGTGCCACCAGCAGTGTAGTACTAGCGGGTGGGAACCGCTACGAGCAGTACTTC
.,few,TRBV11-3,17,TRBJ1-1,CASSLDRLDRGNTEAFF,TGTGCCAGCAGCTTAGATCGATTGGACAGAGGAAACACTGAAGCTTTCTTT
TRBD2,.,TRBV2,13,TRBJ2-1,CASSALAGGEQFF,TGTGCCAGCAGTGCACTAGCGGGCGGTGAGCAGTTCTTC
.,.,TRBV29-1,12,TRBJ2-1,CSVGPLVGEQFF,TGCAGCGTTGGCCCCCTCGTGGGTGAGCAGTTCTTC
.,.,TRBV27,12,TRBJ1-2,CASLGHRGGYTF,TGTGCCAGCTTGGGGCACCGCGGGGGCTACACCTTC
.,few,TRBV13,14,TRBJ2-2,CASSSPSGTGELFF,TGTGCCAGCAGCTCACCCTCGGGGACCGGGGAGCTGTTTTTT
TRBD1,.,TRBV12-3/TRBV12-4,15,TRBJ2-7,CASSLGGTGGREQYF,TGTGCCAGCAGTTTAGGTGGGACAGGGGGTCGCGAGCAGTACTTC
TRBD2,many,TRBV12-3/TRBV12-4,14,TRBJ2-3,CASSFSGGRDTQYF,TGTGCCAGCAGCTTTAGCGGGGGTCGGGATACGCAGTATTTT
TRBD2,many,TRBV20-1,14,TRBJ2-7,CSARPRGESGEQYF,TGCAGTGCTAGGCCCCGGGGGGAATCGGGCGAGCAGTACTTC
.,.,TRBV12-3/TRBV12-4,15,TRBJ2-7,CASRGVGLEKYEQYF,TGTGCCAGCAGGGGGGTTGGGCTAGAGAAGTACGAGCAGTACTTC
.,.,TRBV4-1,17,TRBJ2-3,CASSRPQSSVGTDTQYF,TGCGCCAGCAGCCGACCACAGTCCTCTGTGGGAACAGATACGCAGTATTTT
TRBD1,few,TRBV11-1,15,TRBJ2-3,CASSPGQRSTDTQYF,TGTGCCAGCAGCCCGGGACAGAGAAGCACAGATACGCAGTATTTT
.,few,TRBV2,14,TRBJ2-5,CASTFANGASTQYF,TGTGCCAGCACCTTCGCCAACGGGGCCTCGACCCAGTACTTC
.,many,TRBV4-2,15,TRBJ2-2,CASSQADSYTGELFF,TGTGCCAGCAGCCAAGCGGACAGTTACACCGGGGAGCTGTTTTTT
.,few,TRBV5-8,16,TRBJ1-1,CASSFRSGRGNTEAFF,TGTGCCAGCAGCTTTAGATCAGGACGAGGGAACACTGAAGCTTTCTTT
.,.,TRBV7-2,14,TRBJ2-7,CASSFRQGSYEQYF,TGTGCCAGCAGCTTTCGGCAGGGAAGCTACGAGCAGTACTTC
.,many,TRBV20-1,14,TRBJ2-5,CSARPLGGGETQYF,TGCAGTGCTAGACCTTTAGGGGGAGGAGAGACCCAGTACTTC
TRBD2,.,TRBV12-3/TRBV12-4,14,TRBJ2-7,CASSLAGGMGEQYF,TGTGCCAGCAGCCTAGCGGGAGGGATGGGCGAGCAGTACTTC
.,many,TRBV12-3/TRBV12-4,14,TRBJ2-3,CASSLARYTDTQYF,TGTGCCAGCAGTTTAGCCCGATACACAGATACGCAGTATTTT
.,few,TRBV4-1,14,TRBJ1-1,CASSHPTVNTEAFF,TGCGCCAGCAGCCATCCGACAGTGAACACTGAAGCTTTCTTT
TRBD2,few,TRBV12-3/TRBV12-4,16,TRBJ2-7,CASSFLWTSGRHEQYF,TGTGCCAGCAGTTTCCTGTGGACTAGCGGGAGGCACGAGCAGTACTTC